This T cell receptor beta chain was found in a study of CD8 T cells in Susac syndrome. V was shortened by 7 bases and J by 6 bases, with 13 bases between the two germline ends. Per the germline V gene, CDR1 is LNHDA and CDR2 is SQIVND (reference sequence). The CDR3 totals 13 residues. CD8+ and CD4+ T cells from blood underwent TCR beta sequencing, which was carried out in a high-throughput format. RNA was extracted with the RNeasy kit, and a quantity of about 0.45 to 1 ug was reverse transcribed using random hexamers. The CDR3 of TCR beta was amplified by immunoSEQ multiplex PCR across 54 Vbeta and 13 Jbeta. TCRdb called the immunoSEQ multiplex PCR reads again in MiXCR, with one record for every CDR3 protein. The sample consists of about 120,000 distinct CDR3 sequences, roughly 92% of them appearing once. This clonotype was seen only once.

The chain combines TRBV19 with TRBJ2-4, with D tentatively TRBD2 (6 bases). The sequence was collected from a human donor in good health. The sequencing sample was made of CD4+ T cells from PBMCs. CDR3 protein: CASMGLGGNIQYF. DNA of the CDR3: TGTGCCAGTATGGGCCTCGGGGGAAACATTCAGTACTTC.